The 12 T cell receptor beta chains below all came from one sample that was sequenced in a study of T cell responses to AZD1222 COVID-19 vaccine (dated by TCRdb to the early 2020s). The time point label corresponds to: about 28 days (+/-7) after the second vaccine dose. Receptors were amplified or captured by the immunoSEQ multiplex PCR assay. The source is immuneACCESS, and TCRdb retained only in-frame sequences with V and J called. Part of the clones is not carried over; for the studies checked, unresolved V genes explain less than half of this, and the remainder is unexplained. The sample includes about 64,000 clones, with approximately 80% observed a single time. The ten largest clones represent over 12% of the sample. The material was peripheral blood, obtained 28 days after the second AZD1222 dose. The source is an adult who received the AZD1222 COVID-19 vaccine.

The chain carries TRBV28 and TRBJ1-1, with D perhaps matching TRBD1 (6 bases). Trimming removed 3 bases at V and 6 bases at J, with 14 bases between. In germline, CDR1 is MDHEN, CDR2 SYDVKM. CDR3 length equals 14 residues. This CDR3 reads CASSFHRQDPEAFF. The CDR3 coding sequence is TGTGCCAGCAGTTTCCATCGACAGGATCCTGAAGCTTTCTTT.

This rearrangement joins TRBV18 to TRBJ1-5; D gene unclear. Germline V gives CDR1 KGHSH, CDR2 LQKENI. There are 14 residues in the CDR3. The V gene lost 2 bases and the J gene lost 1 base, with 6 bases spanning the gap. The CDR3 DNA follows: TGTGCCAGCTCACCAGCGGGGAGCAATCAGCCCCAGCATTTT. It translates to CASSPAGSNQPQHF.

This chain uses TRBV11-2 with TRBJ1-1; 10 bases are shared with TRBD1. Trimming cost V 5 bases and J 4 bases; bases outside gene matches: 7. Germline V gene sequence: CDR1 SGHAT, CDR2 FQNNGV. The CDR3 sequence is 15 residues long. CDR3 amino acids: CASSPPGQGPTEAFF. CDR3 DNA sequence: TGTGCCAGCAGCCCCCCGGGACAGGGGCCCACTGAAGCTTTCTTT. Filled out from reference TRBV11-2 and TRBJ1-1, the complete variable domain reads EAGVAQSPRYKIIEKRQSVAFWCNPISGHATLYWYQQILGQGPKLLIQFQNNGVVDDSQLPKDRFSAERLKGVDSTLKIQPAKLEDSAVYLCASSPPGQGPTEAFFGQGTRLTVV.

The rearrangement links TRBV11-1 to TRBJ2-7; 12 bases are a match to TRBD1. V dropped 1 base and J dropped 4; count of bases not matched to a gene: 2. The germline V gene has CDR1 SGHAT and CDR2 FQDESV (reference sequence). The CDR3 sequence is 15 residues long. The CDR3 DNA is TGTGCCAGCAGCTTAGAGGGACAGGGGGCATACGAGCAGTACTTC. Translation gives CASSLEGQGAYEQYF.

The rearrangement links TRBV2 to TRBJ1-5, with D perhaps matching TRBD1 (5 bases). Germline CDR1 SNHLY, CDR2 FYNNEI. V was clipped by 8 bases and J by 9 bases, with 17 bases between them. The CDR3 extends over 13 amino acids. The CDR3 is CASGRGPNMPQHF. The CDR3 coding sequence is TGTGCCAGCGGGAGGGGCCCTAACATGCCCCAGCATTTT.

The rearrangement uses TRBV11-2 and TRBJ1-1; D is unclear. CDR3 length: 12 amino acids. Trimming pared 2 bases from V and 10 bases from J, leaving 11 bases between. In germline, CDR1 is SGHAT, CDR2 FQNNGV. As DNA, the CDR3 is TGTGCCAGCAGCTTACAGTCACAGTTAGCTTTCTTT. It is translated as CASSLQSQLAFF.

The rearrangement joins TRBV2 to TRBJ2-1; D might be TRBD1 or TRBD2, each matching 5 bases. Germline assignment: CDR1 SNHLY and CDR2 FYNNEI. Trimming took 5 bases from V and 10 from J, leaving 15 bases between them. This CDR3 is built from 13 residues. The CDR3 reads CASSFGTEREQFF. The DNA of the CDR3 is TGTGCCAGCAGTTTCGGGACGGAAAGAGAGCAGTTCTTC.

The chain links TRBV12-5 to TRBJ1-1, with TRBD1 as a possible D gene (5 bases). This CDR3 has 17 residues. Trimming removed 1 base from V and 4 bases from J, with 19 bases in between. The germline V gene encodes CDR1 LGHNT and CDR2 FRNRAP. The CDR3 DNA reads TGTGCTAGTGGTTTGGGGCCCCCTCTAGGGGAGGTCACTGAAGCTTTCTTT. Translation gives CASGLGPPLGEVTEAFF. The full variable domain, its missing parts supplied by reference TRBV12-5 and TRBJ1-1, is DARVTQTPRHKVTEMGQEVTMRCQPILGHNTVFWYRQTMMQGLELLAYFRNRAPLDDSGMPKDRFSAEMPDATLATLKIQPSEPRDSAVYFCASGLGPPLGEVTEAFFGQGTRLTVV.

The CDR3: CAWSVGSNQPQHF. The CDR3 nucleotides read TGTGCCTGGAGTGTGGGTAGCAATCAGCCCCAGCATTTT. V is TRBV30 and J is TRBJ1-5; D ambiguous. CDR1 is GTSNPN, CDR2 SVGIG, per germline (reference sequence). The CDR3 consists of 13 residues. Trimming left V 0 bases short and J 0 bases short, with 3 bases between.

The rearrangement links TRBV9 to TRBJ2-3; D not resolved. The germline V gene encodes CDR1 SGDLS and CDR2 YYNGEE. The CDR3 consists of 15 residues. V was trimmed by 8 bases and J by 1 base, leaving 17 bases between them. CDR3 DNA: TGTGCCAGTGACCAAATGGGCGTTCGCACAGATACGCAGTATTTT. Translating gives CASDQMGVRTDTQYF.

This clone was recorded a few times. The chain joins TRBV5-5 to TRBJ1-5; 7 bases map to TRBD1. Germline CDR1 SGHKS, CDR2 YYEKEE (reference sequence). CDR3 length equals 16 residues. Unmatched junction bases numbered 12, after V lost 5 bases and J lost 4 bases. The CDR3 DNA is TGTGCCAGCAGTTCGGATGACAGGGACCTTAATCAGCCCCAGCATTTT. Translating it yields CASSSDDRDLNQPQHF.

The chain recombines TRBV9 with TRBJ1-2; D gene ambiguous. Trimming stripped 4 bases from V and 4 bases from J, with 11 bases between. The CDR3 covers 13 residues. From germline, CDR1 is SGDLS and CDR2 YYNGEE. The CDR3 reads CASSFGEAYGYTF. CDR3 nucleotides: TGTGCCAGCAGCTTCGGGGAGGCCTATGGCTACACCTTC.